The 24 T cell receptor beta chains below all came from one sample that was sequenced in a study of blood T cell repertoires in COVID-19. Using immunoSEQ multiplex PCR, the repertoire was profiled, and TCRdb retains in-frame clones only, with some absent. The table has about 230,000 clones, approximately 81% seen once. Input material: peripheral blood. These TCRs come from a woman older than 75 with acute or convalescent COVID-19.

V usage is TRBV14 and J usage is TRBJ2-2; D is possibly TRBD2 (6 bases). This CDR3 is 15 amino acids long. Germline assignment: CDR1 SGHDN and CDR2 FVKESK. V was shortened by 5 bases and J by 3 bases, with 13 bases between the two germline ends. In nucleotides, the CDR3 is TGTGCCAGCAGCTCTAGCGCCGGATACACCGGGGAGCTGTTTTTT. Translation: CASSSSAGYTGELFF.

The chain couples TRBV29-1 to TRBJ1-2, with D perhaps matching TRBD1 (5 bases). The CDR3 length is 15 residues. Per the germline V gene, CDR1 is SQVTM and CDR2 is ANQGSEA. V shed 2 bases and J shed 6 bases, with 19 bases lying between them. The CDR3 loop is CSVEPFSWGDHGYTF. In DNA form, the CDR3 reads TGCAGCGTTGAACCCTTCTCATGGGGGGACCATGGCTACACCTTC.

This chain links TRBV5-6 with TRBJ1-2; unclear D gene. Germline V gene lookup returns CDR1 SGHDT and CDR2 YYEEEE. Trimming stripped 3 bases from V and 0 bases from J, with 15 bases between. The CDR3 consists of 16 residues. The CDR3 reads CASSSVRVGTNYGYTF. As DNA, the CDR3 is TGTGCCAGCAGCTCGGTGCGGGTCGGTACTAACTATGGCTACACCTTC.

The rearrangement joins TRBV21-1 to TRBJ1-5; the table's D call, TRBD1, was not checked against the DNA. TRBV21-1 is marked as a pseudogene. The length of the CDR3 is 12 residues. CDR3 bases: TGTGCCAGTGGGACAAATCATCAGCCCCAGCATTTT. Its translation: CASGTNHQPQHF.

The chain is built from TRBV5-1 and TRBJ1-6, with a possible D match to TRBD1 (5 bases). In germline, CDR1 is SGHRS, CDR2 YFSETQ. The CDR3 is 16 amino acids. With 0 bases removed from V and 7 bases from J, the gap between germline ends came to 14 bases. The CDR3 loop is CASSLGVTALNSPLHF. The CDR3 DNA reads TGCGCCAGCAGCTTGGGGGTGACAGCCTTAAATTCACCCCTCCACTTT.

This clone was picked up one time. The J gene is TRBJ1-2, the V gene TRBV25-1; D uncertain. The CDR3 totals 11 residues. Trimming removed 7 bases at V and 4 bases at J, with 7 bases between. Germline V CDR1 and CDR2: MGHDK, SYGVNS. The CDR3, as DNA: TGTGCCAGCAAGGAGTTCTATGGCTACACCTTC. This codes for CASKEFYGYTF.

The chain uses TRBV10-3 and TRBJ2-3; 7 positions match TRBD1. CDR3 length: 14 residues. The germline V gene has CDR1 ENHRY and CDR2 SYGVKD. V shed 7 bases and J 2 bases; nucleotides not matched to a gene: 6. The chain's CDR3 is CAITPGGYTDTQYF. CDR3 coding DNA: TGTGCCATCACCCCAGGGGGATACACAGATACGCAGTATTTT.

This chain uses TRBV6-6 with TRBJ2-1, with TRBD2 matching over 11 bases. CDR1 and CDR2 from the germline V gene are MNHNY and SVGAGI (reference sequence). The CDR3 has 19 amino acids. Losses at the gene ends were 5 bases for V and 2 bases for J; bases not matched to a gene: 14. The CDR3 spells CASSHSSGTSGTTYNEQFF. Here the CDR3 DNA reads TGTGCCAGCAGTCACAGCTCCGGGACTAGCGGAACTACCTACAATGAGCAGTTCTTC.

The V call is TRBV11-2, the J call TRBJ2-5; 7 bases fit TRBD2. J lost 1 base, V lost 1 base, and 6 bases had no gene match. The CDR3 runs 16 residues. Germline values: CDR1 SGHAT, CDR2 FQNNGV. DNA for the CDR3: TGTGCCAGCAGCTTAGTACGCGGGGGAGGCCAAGAGACCCAGTACTTC. Translated, it gives CASSLVRGGGQETQYF.

This rearrangement joins TRBV27 to TRBJ1-6; no clear D. This CDR3 comprises 17 residues. V was clipped by 5 bases and J by 0 bases, with 14 bases between them. Germline V CDR1 and CDR2: MNHEY, SMNVEV (reference sequence). CDR3 nucleotide sequence: TGTGCCAGCAGTCCACGCCGGGGTAGCTCCTATAATTCACCCCTCCACTTT. Its translation is CASSPRRGSSYNSPLHF.

V and J are TRBV19 and TRBJ2-4, with 9 bases identical to TRBD1. The CDR3 is 17 amino acids. Germline V lookup: CDR1 LNHDA, CDR2 SQIVND (reference sequence). V dropped 5 bases and J dropped 5; count of bases not matched to a gene: 13. The CDR3 loop is CASSPTGGQRTENIQYF. The DNA of the CDR3 is TGTGCCAGTAGTCCTACAGGGGGCCAACGGACTGAAAACATTCAGTACTTC.

The chain joins TRBV19 to TRBJ1-5, with D possibly matching TRBD1 (5 bases). The CDR3 is made up of 16 amino acids. V dropped 10 bases and J dropped 0 bases, with 19 bases sitting between them. Germline lookup yields CDR1 LNHDA and CDR2 SQIVND (reference sequence). The CDR3 reads CATTGRTPYSNQPQHF. The CDR3 DNA reads as TGTGCCACCACCGGTAGGACACCGTATAGCAATCAGCCCCAGCATTTT.

The CDR3 DNA follows: TGTGCCAGCAGTGAAGCCGGGCAGGGGCGGATGGAGACCCAGTACTTC. Its translation is CASSEAGQGRMETQYF. The rearrangement links TRBV6-1 to TRBJ2-5, with D perhaps matching TRBD1 (6 bases). This CDR3 has 16 residues. V was clipped by 0 bases and J by 5 bases, with 16 bases between them. Germline V gives CDR1 MNHNS, CDR2 SASEGT.

This clone turned up a few times. The J gene is TRBJ2-7, the V gene TRBV28, with D perhaps TRBD1 (5 bases). The CDR3 spans 15 residues. Germline V lookup: CDR1 MDHEN, CDR2 SYDVKM. V was pared by 1 base and J by 7 bases, with 17 bases between. CDR3 residues: CASSLLVLPQGEQYF. The CDR3 DNA is TGTGCCAGCAGTTTATTAGTACTACCCCAGGGTGAGCAGTACTTC.

This chain links TRBV5-1 with TRBJ2-3; TRBD2 agrees at 12 bases. Looked up from germline, CDR1 is SGHRS and CDR2 is YFSETQ. This CDR3 is built from 17 residues. Trimming removed 3 bases from V and 4 bases from J; junction bases left unmatched: 9. CDR3 bases: TGCGCCAGCAGCTCACCGACTAGCGGGAGTCGGGCAGATACGCAGTATTTT. The encoded protein is CASSSPTSGSRADTQYF. The full variable domain, rest sourced from reference TRBV5-1 and TRBJ2-3, is KAGVTQTPRYLIKTRGQQVTLSCSPISGHRSVSWYQQTPGQGLQFLFEYFSETQRNKGNFPGRFSGRQFSNSRSEMNVSTLELGDSALYLCASSSPTSGSRADTQYFGPGTRLTVL.

The J gene is TRBJ1-1, the V gene TRBV15; the D is unclear. Germline V CDR1 and CDR2: LNHNV, YYDKDF (reference sequence). The CDR3 runs 11 residues. Trimming removed 0 bases at V and 7 bases at J, with 3 bases between. CDR3 residues: CATSRDLEAFF. DNA for the CDR3: TGTGCCACCAGCAGAGATCTTGAAGCTTTCTTT.

V gene TRBV5-1 combines with J gene TRBJ1-1, with 9 bases fitting TRBD1. Germline loops: CDR1 SGHRS, CDR2 YFSETQ. V shed 1 base, J shed 2 bases, and the junction held 12 bases outside the gene matches. The CDR3 runs 18 residues. The DNA of the CDR3 is TGCGCCAGCAGCTTGTGGACAGGGGAGATGTACGTTAACACTGAAGCTTTCTTT. As protein: CASSLWTGEMYVNTEAFF.

CDR3 bases: TGTGCCAGCAGCGTAGATCCCGAGAGTTACGAGCAGTACTTC. Its protein is CASSVDPESYEQYF. V gene TRBV9 combines with J gene TRBJ2-7; D is unclear. The CDR3 totals 14 residues. The V end lost 0 bases, the J end lost 4 bases, and 11 bases lay between the germline ends. CDR1 is SGDLS and CDR2 is YYNGEE in the germline V gene. Complete variable domain (other parts from reference TRBV9 and TRBJ2-7): DSGVTQTPKHLITATGQRVTLRCSPRSGDLSVYWYQQSLDQGLQFLIQYYNGEERAKGNILERFSAQQFPDLHSELNLSSLELGDSALYFCASSVDPESYEQYFGPGTRLTVT.

To note about this clone: The same CDR3 can be traced to other DNA sequences in this sample. This chain connects TRBV5-1 to TRBJ1-2; maybe TRBD1 (5 bases). Germline CDR1 SGHRS, CDR2 YFSETQ. The V and J ends lost 4 bases and 2 bases respectively, with 15 bases between them. CDR3 length equals 15 residues. CDR3 coding DNA: TGCGCCAGCAGCCTAGACCAGGGATCCAACTATGGCTACACCTTC. It yields the protein CASSLDQGSNYGYTF. Complete variable domain (other parts from reference TRBV5-1 and TRBJ1-2): KAGVTQTPRYLIKTRGQQVTLSCSPISGHRSVSWYQQTPGQGLQFLFEYFSETQRNKGNFPGRFSGRQFSNSRSEMNVSTLELGDSALYLCASSLDQGSNYGYTFGSGTRLTVV.

The rearrangement uses TRBV7-3 and TRBJ1-1; perhaps TRBD1 as D (6 bases). CDR1 and CDR2 (germline): SGHTA, FQGTGA. The CDR3 contains 13 residues. The V gene lost 5 bases and the J gene lost 4 bases, with 11 bases spanning the gap. CDR3 nucleotides: TGTGCCAGCAGCCTCGGACAGAGCACTGAAGCTTTCTTT. It encodes CASSLGQSTEAFF.

This clone has just a few counts. The V call is TRBV7-2, the J call TRBJ1-2; TRBD1 is a possible D gene (6 bases). The germline gives CDR1 SGHTA, CDR2 FQGNSA. Trimming removed 0 bases at V and 10 bases at J, with 15 bases between. The CDR3 has 14 residues. The CDR3 spells CASSLASDRNDYTF. The CDR3 nucleotides read TGTGCCAGCAGCTTAGCAAGTGACAGGAATGACTACACCTTC.

The chain joins TRBV7-9 to TRBJ2-5, with D possibly TRBD1 on 5 matching bases. V was pared by 3 bases and J by 7 bases, with 9 bases between. CDR1 is SEHNR, CDR2 FQNEAQ, per germline (reference sequence). The CDR3 covers 12 residues. CDR3 nucleotide sequence: TGTGCCAGCAGCTTCGACAGAGGGACCCAGTACTTC. Its translation is CASSFDRGTQYF.

The chain joins TRBV19 to TRBJ1-4, with TRBD1 identical over 9 bases. CDR1 and CDR2 (germline): LNHDA, SQIVND (reference sequence). V was pared by 6 bases and J by 8 bases, with 13 bases of the junction left unmatched. The CDR3 runs 16 residues. DNA for the CDR3: TGTGCCAGTAGAAGACCTACAGGGGGCTATGGAGAAAAACTGTTTTTT. It is translated as CASRRPTGGYGEKLFF.

This chain connects TRBV12-3 or TRBV12-4 to TRBJ2-4, with D tentatively TRBD2 (5 bases). The CDR3 is 12 residues long. V was trimmed by 5 bases and J by 3 bases, leaving 5 bases between them. Here the CDR3 DNA reads TGTGCCAGCAGTCGGGGCAAAAACATTCAGTACTTC. Protein product: CASSRGKNIQYF.